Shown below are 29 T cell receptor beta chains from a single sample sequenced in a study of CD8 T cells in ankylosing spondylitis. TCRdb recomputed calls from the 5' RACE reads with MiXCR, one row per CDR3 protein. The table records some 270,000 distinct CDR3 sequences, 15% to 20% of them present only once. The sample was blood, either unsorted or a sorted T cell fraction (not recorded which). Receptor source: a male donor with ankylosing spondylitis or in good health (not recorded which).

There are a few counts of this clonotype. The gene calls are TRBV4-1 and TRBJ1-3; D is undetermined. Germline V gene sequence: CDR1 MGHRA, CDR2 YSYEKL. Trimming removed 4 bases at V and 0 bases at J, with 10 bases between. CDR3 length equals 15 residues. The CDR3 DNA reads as TGCGCCAGCAGCCCAAGTCGGTACTCTGGAAACACCATATATTTT. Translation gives CASSPSRYSGNTIYF.

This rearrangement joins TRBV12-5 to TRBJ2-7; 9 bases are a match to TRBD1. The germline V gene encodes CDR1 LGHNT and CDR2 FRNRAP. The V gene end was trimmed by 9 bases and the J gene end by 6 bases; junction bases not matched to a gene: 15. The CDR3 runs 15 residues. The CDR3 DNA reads TGTGCTAGGGACCACAGGGGGCGCGGCGGTGGCGAGCAGTACTTC. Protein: CARDHRGRGGGEQYF. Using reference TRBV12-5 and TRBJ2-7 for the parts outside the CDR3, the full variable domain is DARVTQTPRHKVTEMGQEVTMRCQPILGHNTVFWYRQTMMQGLELLAYFRNRAPLDDSGMPKDRFSAEMPDATLATLKIQPSEPRDSAVYFCARDHRGRGGGEQYFGPGTRLTVT.

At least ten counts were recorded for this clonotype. DNA for the CDR3: TGTGCCAGCAGCCAAGATTATCTAGCGGGAGGATCCGCCGGGGAGCTGTTTTTT. Translation gives CASSQDYLAGGSAGELFF. The chain is built from TRBV3-1 and TRBJ2-2; 11 bases are a match to TRBD2. The CDR3 is 18 residues long. The germline V gene encodes CDR1 LGHDT and CDR2 YNNKEL (reference sequence). With V trimmed by 0 bases and J by 6 bases, 9 bases remained unmatched.

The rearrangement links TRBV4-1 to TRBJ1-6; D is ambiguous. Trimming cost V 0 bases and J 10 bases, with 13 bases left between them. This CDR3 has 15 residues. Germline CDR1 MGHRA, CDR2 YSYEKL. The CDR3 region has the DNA TGCGCCAGCAGCCAAGATAACGGGGAAGGATCACCCCTCCACTTT. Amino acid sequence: CASSQDNGEGSPLHF.

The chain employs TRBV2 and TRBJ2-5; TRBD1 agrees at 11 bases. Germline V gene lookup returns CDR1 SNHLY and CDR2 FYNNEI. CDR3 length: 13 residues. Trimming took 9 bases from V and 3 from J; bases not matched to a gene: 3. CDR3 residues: CARRTGGEETQYF. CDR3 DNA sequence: TGTGCCAGGAGGACAGGGGGCGAAGAGACCCAGTACTTC.

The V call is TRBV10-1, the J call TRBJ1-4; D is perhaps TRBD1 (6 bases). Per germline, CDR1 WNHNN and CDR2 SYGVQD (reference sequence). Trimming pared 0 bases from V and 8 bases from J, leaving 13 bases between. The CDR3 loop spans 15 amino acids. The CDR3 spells CASSESQGLGEKLFF. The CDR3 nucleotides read TGCGCCAGCAGTGAGTCTCAGGGGCTCGGGGAAAAACTGTTTTTT.

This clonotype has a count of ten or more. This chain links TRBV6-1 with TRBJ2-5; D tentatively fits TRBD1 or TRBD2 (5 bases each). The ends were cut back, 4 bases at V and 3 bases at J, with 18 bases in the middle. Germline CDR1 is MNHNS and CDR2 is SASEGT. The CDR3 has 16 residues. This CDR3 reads CASSAPLGGGEETQYF. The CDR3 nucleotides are TGTGCCAGCAGTGCCCCGCTTGGTGGGGGAGAAGAGACCCAGTACTTC.

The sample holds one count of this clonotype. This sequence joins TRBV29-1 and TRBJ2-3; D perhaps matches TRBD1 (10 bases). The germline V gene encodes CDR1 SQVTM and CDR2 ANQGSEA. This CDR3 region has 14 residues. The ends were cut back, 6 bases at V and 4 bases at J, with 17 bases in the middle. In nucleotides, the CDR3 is TGCAGCGTCGCGGGGGGGACAGGGGCAGATACGCAGTATTTT. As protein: CSVAGGTGADTQYF.

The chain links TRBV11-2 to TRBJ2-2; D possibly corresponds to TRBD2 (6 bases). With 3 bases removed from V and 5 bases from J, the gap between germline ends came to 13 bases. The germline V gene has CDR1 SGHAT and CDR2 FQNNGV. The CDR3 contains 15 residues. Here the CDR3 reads CASSFDVGGTGELFF. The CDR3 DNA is TGTGCCAGCAGCTTCGATGTGGGAGGAACCGGGGAGCTGTTTTTT.

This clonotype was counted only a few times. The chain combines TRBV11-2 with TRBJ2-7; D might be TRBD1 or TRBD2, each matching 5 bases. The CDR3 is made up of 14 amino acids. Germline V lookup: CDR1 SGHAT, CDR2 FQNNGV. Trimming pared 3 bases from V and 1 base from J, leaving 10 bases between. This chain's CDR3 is CASSFGTDSYEQYF. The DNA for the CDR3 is TGTGCCAGCAGCTTCGGGACGGATTCCTACGAGCAGTACTTC.

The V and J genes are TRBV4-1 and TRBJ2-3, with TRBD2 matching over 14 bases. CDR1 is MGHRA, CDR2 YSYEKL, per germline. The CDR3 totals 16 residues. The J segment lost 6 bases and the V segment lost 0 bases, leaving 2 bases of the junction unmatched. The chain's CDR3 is CASSQETSGRGDTQYF. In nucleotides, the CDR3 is TGCGCCAGCAGCCAAGAGACTAGCGGGAGGGGTGATACGCAGTATTTT.

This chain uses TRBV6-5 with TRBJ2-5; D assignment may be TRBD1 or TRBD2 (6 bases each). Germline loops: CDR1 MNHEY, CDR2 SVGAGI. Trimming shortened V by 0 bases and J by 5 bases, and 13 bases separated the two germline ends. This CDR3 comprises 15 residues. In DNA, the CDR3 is TGTGCCAGCAGTTACTCGATGGGGGGCGGTGAGACCCAGTACTTC. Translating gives CASSYSMGGGETQYF.

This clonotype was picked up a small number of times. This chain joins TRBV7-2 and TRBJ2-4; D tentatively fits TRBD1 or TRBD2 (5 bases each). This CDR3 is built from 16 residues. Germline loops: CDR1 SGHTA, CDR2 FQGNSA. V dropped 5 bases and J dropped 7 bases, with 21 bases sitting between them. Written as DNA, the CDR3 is TGTGCCAGCAGCCCACATACTGGGGGAGTGGGGAACATTCAGTACTTC. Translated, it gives CASSPHTGGVGNIQYF.

The CDR3: CASSQERTTIGAYEQYF. The CDR3 DNA reads as TGCGCCAGCAGCCAAGAACGGACAACTATTGGCGCCTACGAGCAGTACTTC. This chain connects TRBV4-3 to TRBJ2-7, with D possibly matching TRBD1 (5 bases). The V and J ends lost 0 bases and 2 bases respectively, with 17 bases between them. The CDR3 is made up of 17 amino acids. The V gene's germline CDR1 is LGHNA and CDR2 YSLEER.

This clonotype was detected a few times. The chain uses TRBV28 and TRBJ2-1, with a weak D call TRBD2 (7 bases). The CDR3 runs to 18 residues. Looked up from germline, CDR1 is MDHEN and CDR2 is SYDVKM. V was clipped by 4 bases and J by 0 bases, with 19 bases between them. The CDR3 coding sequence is TGTGCCAGCAGTTCCACGACGGGGGGCCCGAGCTCCTACAATGAGCAGTTCTTC. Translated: CASSSTTGGPSSYNEQFF.

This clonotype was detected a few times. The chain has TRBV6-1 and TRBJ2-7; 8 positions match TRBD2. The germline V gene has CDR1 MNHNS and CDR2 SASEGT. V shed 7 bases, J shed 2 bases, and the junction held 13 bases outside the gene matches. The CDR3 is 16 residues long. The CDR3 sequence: CASTPGLGTTAYEQYF. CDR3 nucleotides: TGTGCCAGCACCCCGGGACTAGGAACCACAGCCTACGAGCAGTACTTC.

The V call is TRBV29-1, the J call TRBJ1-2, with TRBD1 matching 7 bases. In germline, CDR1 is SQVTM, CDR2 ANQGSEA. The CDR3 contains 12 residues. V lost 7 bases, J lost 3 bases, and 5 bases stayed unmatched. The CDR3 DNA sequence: TGCAGCGGGCGACAGGGCCACTATGGCTACACCTTC. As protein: CSGRQGHYGYTF. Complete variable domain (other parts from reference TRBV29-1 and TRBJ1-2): SAVISQKPSRDICQRGTSLTIQCQVDSQVTMMFWYRQQPGQSLTLIATANQGSEATYESGFVIDKFPISRPNLTFSTLTVSNMSPEDSSIYLCSGRQGHYGYTFGSGTRLTVV.

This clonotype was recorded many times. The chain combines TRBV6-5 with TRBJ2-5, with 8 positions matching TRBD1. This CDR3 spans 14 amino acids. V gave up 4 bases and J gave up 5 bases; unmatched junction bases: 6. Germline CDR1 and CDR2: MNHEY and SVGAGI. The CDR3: CASSSTGAHETQYF. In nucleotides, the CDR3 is TGTGCCAGCAGTTCGACAGGGGCCCATGAGACCCAGTACTTC.

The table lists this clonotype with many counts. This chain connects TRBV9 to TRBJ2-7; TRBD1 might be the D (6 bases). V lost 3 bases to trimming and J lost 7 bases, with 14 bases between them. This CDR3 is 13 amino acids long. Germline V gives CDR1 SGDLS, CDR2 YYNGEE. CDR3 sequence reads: CASSAGSRGEQYF. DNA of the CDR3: TGTGCCAGCAGCGCAGGGTCTAGGGGGGAGCAGTACTTC.

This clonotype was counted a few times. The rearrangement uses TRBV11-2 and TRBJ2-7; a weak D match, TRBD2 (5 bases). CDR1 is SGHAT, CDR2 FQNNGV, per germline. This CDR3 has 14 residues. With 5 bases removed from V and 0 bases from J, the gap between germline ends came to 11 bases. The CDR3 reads CASSPEGYSYEQYF. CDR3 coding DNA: TGTGCCAGCAGCCCCGAGGGCTACTCCTACGAGCAGTACTTC.

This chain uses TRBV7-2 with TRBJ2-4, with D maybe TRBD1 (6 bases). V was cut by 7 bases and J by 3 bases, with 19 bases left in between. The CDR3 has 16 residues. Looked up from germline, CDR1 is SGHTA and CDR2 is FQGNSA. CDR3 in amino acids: CASKKGVWGSKNIQYF. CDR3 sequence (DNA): TGTGCCAGCAAAAAGGGGGTTTGGGGCAGCAAAAACATTCAGTACTTC.

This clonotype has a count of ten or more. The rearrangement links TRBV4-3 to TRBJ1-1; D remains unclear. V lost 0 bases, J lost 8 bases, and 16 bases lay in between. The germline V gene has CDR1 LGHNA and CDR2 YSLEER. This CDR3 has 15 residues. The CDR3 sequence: CASSQERITSTEAFF. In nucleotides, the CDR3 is TGCGCCAGCAGCCAAGAGCGGATCACTTCGACCGAAGCTTTCTTT.

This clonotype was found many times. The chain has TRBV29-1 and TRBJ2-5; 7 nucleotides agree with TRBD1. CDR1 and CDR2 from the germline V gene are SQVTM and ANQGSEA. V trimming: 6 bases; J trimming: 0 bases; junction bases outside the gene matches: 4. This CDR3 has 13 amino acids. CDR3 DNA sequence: TGCAGCGTATCTACAGGGGACCAAGAGACCCAGTACTTC. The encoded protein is CSVSTGDQETQYF.

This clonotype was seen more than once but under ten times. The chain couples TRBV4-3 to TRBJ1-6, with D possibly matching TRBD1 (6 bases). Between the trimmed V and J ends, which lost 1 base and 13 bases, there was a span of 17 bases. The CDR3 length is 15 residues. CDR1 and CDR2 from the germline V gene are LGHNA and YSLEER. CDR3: CASSQGRGQHFPLHF. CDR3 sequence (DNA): TGCGCCAGCAGCCAAGGGAGGGGACAACATTTCCCCCTCCACTTT.

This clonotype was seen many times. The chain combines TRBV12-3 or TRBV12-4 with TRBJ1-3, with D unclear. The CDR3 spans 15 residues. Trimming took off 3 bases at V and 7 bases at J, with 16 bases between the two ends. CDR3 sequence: CASSLGSLEWNTIYF. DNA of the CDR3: TGTGCCAGCAGTTTGGGCTCTCTGGAATGGAACACCATATATTTT.

CDR3 sequence (DNA): TGTGCCAGCAGTTACGCGGGGGTTGGAGAGACCCAGTACTTC. Protein sequence: CASSYAGVGETQYF. The genes are TRBV6-2 or TRBV6-3 and TRBJ2-5; 7 bases fit TRBD2. In germline, CDR1 is MNHEY, CDR2 SVGEGT. The CDR3 covers 14 residues. V trimming: 2 bases; J trimming: 4 bases; junction bases outside the gene matches: 4.

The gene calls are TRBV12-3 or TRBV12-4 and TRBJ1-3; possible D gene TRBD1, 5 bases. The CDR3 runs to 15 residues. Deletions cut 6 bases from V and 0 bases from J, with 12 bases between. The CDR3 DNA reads TGTGCCAGCAGATTGGGACTTAACTCTGGAAACACCATATATTTT. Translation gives CASRLGLNSGNTIYF.

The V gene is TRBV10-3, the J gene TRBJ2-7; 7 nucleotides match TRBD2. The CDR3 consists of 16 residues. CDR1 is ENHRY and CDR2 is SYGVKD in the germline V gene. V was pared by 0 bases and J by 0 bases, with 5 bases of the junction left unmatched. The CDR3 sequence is CAISESIAGASYEQYF. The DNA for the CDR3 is TGTGCCATCAGTGAGTCGATAGCGGGTGCCTCCTACGAGCAGTACTTC.

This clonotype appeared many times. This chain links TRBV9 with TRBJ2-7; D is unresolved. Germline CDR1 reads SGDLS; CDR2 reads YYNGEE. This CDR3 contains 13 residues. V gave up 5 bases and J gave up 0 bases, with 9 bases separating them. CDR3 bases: TGTGCCAGCAGTGTCGGGTCCTCCTACGAGCAGTACTTC. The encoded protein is CASSVGSSYEQYF.